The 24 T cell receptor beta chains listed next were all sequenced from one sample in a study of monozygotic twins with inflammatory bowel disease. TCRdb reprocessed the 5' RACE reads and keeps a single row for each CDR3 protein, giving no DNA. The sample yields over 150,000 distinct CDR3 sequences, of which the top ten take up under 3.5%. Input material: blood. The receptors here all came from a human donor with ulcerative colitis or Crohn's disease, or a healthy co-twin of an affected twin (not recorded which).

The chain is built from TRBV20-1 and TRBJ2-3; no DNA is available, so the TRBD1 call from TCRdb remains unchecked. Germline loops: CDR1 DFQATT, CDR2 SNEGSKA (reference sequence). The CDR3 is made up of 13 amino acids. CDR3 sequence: CSAMGGVTDTQYF.

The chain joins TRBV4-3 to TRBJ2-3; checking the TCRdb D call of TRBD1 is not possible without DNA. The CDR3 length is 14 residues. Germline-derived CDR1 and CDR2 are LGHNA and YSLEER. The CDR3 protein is CASSQGLPGDTQYF.

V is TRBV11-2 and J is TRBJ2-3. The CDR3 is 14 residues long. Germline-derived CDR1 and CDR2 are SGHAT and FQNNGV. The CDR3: CASSLDRVTDTQYF. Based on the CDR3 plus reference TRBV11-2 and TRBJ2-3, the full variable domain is EAGVAQSPRYKIIEKRQSVAFWCNPISGHATLYWYQQILGQGPKLLIQFQNNGVVDDSQLPKDRFSAERLKGVDSTLKIQPAKLEDSAVYLCASSLDRVTDTQYFGPGTRLTVL.

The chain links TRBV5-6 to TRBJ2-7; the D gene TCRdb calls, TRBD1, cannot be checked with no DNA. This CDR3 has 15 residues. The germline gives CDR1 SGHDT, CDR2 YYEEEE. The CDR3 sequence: CTSSFQGQGAYEQYF. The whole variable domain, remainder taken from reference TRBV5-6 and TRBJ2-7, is DAGVTQSPTHLIKTRGQQVTLRCSPKSGHDTVSWYQQALGQGPQFIFQYYEEEERQRGNFPDRFSGHQFPNYSSELNVNALLLGDSALYLCTSSFQGQGAYEQYFGPGTRLTVT.

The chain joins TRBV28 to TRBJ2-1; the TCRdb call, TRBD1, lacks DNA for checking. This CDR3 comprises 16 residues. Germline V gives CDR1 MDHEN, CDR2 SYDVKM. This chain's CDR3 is CASRSRKGGAYNEQFF.

CDR3 region: CASSNGAGGWSEQYF. V gene TRBV7-2 combines with J gene TRBJ2-7; the D gene TCRdb calls, TRBD1, cannot be checked with no DNA. The CDR3 has 15 residues. CDR1 is SGHTA and CDR2 is FQGNSA in the germline V gene.

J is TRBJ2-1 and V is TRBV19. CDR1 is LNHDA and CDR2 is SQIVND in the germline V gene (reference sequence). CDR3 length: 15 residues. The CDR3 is CASSITQGAPNEQFF.

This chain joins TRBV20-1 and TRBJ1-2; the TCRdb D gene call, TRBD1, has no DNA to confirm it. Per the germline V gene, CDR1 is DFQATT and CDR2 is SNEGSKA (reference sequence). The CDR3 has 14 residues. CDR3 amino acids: CSARPPGAHYGYTF.

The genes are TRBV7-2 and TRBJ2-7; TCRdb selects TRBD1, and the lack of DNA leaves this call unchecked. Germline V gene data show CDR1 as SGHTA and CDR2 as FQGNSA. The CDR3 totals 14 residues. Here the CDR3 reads CASRVGGQKYEQYF.

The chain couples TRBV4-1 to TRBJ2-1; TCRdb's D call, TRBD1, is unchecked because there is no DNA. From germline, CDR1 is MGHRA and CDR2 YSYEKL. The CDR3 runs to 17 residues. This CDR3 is CASSIRTGGASYNEQFF.

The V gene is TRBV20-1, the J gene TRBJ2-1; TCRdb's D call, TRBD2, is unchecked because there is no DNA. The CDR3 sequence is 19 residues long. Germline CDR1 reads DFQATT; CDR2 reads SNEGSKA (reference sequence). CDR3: CSARRPGLHSFSSYNEQFF.

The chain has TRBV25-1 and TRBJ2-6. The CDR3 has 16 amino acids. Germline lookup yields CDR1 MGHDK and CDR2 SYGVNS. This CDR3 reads CASSDRHNPGANVLTF.

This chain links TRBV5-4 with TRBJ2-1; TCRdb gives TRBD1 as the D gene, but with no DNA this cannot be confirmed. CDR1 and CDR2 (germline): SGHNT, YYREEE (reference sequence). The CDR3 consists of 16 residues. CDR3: CASSLGTGFSYNEQFF.

The CDR3 here is CASSFLREGSYNEQFF. This sequence joins TRBV2 and TRBJ2-1; TCRdb's D call of TRBD2 is untestable without DNA. Germline assignment: CDR1 SNHLY and CDR2 FYNNEI. This CDR3 contains 16 residues. The full variable domain, rest sourced from reference TRBV2 and TRBJ2-1, is EPEVTQTPSHQVTQMGQEVILRCVPISNHLYFYWYRQILGQKVEFLVSFYNNEISEKSEIFDDQFSVERPDGSNFTLKIRSTKLEDSAMYFCASSFLREGSYNEQFFGPGTRLTVL.

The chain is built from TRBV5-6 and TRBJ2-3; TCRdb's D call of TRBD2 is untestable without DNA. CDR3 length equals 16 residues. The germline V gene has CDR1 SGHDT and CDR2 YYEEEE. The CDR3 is CASSQGLAGVLDTQYF.

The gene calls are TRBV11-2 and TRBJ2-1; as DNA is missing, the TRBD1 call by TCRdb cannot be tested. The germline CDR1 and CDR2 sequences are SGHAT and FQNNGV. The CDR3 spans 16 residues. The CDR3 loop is CASSSFSGEAYNEQFF.

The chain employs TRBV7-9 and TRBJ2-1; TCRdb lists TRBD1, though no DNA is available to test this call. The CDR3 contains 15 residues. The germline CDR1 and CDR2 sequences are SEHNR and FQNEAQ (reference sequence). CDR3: CASSPTGDAYNEQFF. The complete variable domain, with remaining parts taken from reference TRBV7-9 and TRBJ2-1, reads DTGVSQNPRHKITKRGQNVTFRCDPISEHNRLYWYRQTLGQGPEFLTYFQNEAQLEKSRLLSDRFSAERPKGSFSTLEIQRTEQGDSAMYLCASSPTGDAYNEQFFGPGTRLTVL.

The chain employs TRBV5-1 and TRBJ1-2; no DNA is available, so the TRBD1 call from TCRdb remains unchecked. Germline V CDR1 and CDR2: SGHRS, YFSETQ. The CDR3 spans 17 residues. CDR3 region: CASRLNPTGEATYGYTF.

The chain's CDR3 is CASSIEALTDTQYF. The chain employs TRBV19 and TRBJ2-3; TCRdb's D call, TRBD2, is unchecked because there is no DNA. The CDR3 runs to 14 residues. CDR1 and CDR2 from the germline V gene are LNHDA and SQIVND (reference sequence).

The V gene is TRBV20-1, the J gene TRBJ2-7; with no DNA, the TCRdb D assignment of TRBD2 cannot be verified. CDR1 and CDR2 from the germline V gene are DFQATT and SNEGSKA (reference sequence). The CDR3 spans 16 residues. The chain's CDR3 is CSARETSGTPTYEQYF.

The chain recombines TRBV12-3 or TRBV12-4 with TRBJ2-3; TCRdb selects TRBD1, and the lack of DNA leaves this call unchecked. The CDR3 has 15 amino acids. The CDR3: CASSSRWSGTDTQYF.

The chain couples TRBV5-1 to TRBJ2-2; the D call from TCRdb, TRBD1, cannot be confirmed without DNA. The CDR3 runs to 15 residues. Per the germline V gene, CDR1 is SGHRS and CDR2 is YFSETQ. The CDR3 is CASSLAPPDTGELFF.

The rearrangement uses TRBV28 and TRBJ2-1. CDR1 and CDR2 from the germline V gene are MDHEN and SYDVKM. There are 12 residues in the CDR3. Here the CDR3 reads CASSLDPREQFF.

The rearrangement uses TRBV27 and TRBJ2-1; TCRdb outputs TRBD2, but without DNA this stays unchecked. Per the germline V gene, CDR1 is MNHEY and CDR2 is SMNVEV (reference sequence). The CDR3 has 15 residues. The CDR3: CASRISGVTYNEQFF.